Below are 7 T cell receptor beta chains sequenced from a single sample in a study of graft-versus-host responses after intestinal transplantation. The protocol was immunoSEQ multiplex PCR, while the TCRdb copy is restricted to in-frame clones and leaves out a portion. The table lists some 39,000 clones, 93% of them singletons. The input for sequencing was PBMCs, taken 700 to 750 days after intestinal transplantation. The source of these receptors is a human patient who received an intestinal transplant, so some T cells may come from the graft donor.

This clone was recorded only once. The CDR3 here is CATRREKGRIFVAAFF. As DNA, the CDR3 is TGTGCCACAAGACGGGAGAAGGGACGGATTTTTGTAGCGGCTTTCTTT. The chain combines TRBV10-3 with TRBJ1-1, with TRBD1 as a possible D gene (5 bases). Trimming left V 10 bases short and J 11 bases short, with 32 bases between. This CDR3 region has 16 residues. Looked up from germline, CDR1 is ENHRY and CDR2 is SYGVKD.

The genes are TRBV5-1 and TRBJ2-1; the match to TRBD1 covers 7 bases. V trimming: 0 bases; J trimming: 0 bases; junction bases outside the gene matches: 9. Germline V gene data show CDR1 as SGHRS and CDR2 as YFSETQ. The CDR3 has 18 residues. The CDR3 bases are TGCGCCAGCAGCTTGGGGCAGGGGGTTACGAGCTCCTACAATGAGCAGTTCTTC. The encoded protein is CASSLGQGVTSSYNEQFF.

This chain connects TRBV7-2 to TRBJ2-5; D is ambiguous. CDR1 and CDR2 from the germline V gene are SGHTA and FQGNSA. Trimming stripped 1 base from V and 4 bases from J, with 16 bases between. The CDR3 runs to 16 residues. CDR3 loop: CASSLEPRLFGETQYF. The CDR3 DNA is TGTGCCAGCAGCTTAGAGCCGAGACTTTTCGGAGAGACCCAGTACTTC.

V is TRBV5-4 and J is TRBJ1-4, with 7 bases that match TRBD1. The CDR3 covers 14 residues. V was clipped by 4 bases and J by 5 bases; unmatched bases: 5. Germline CDR1 and CDR2: SGHNT and YYREEE (reference sequence). CDR3: CASSPDRQNEKLFF. CDR3 DNA sequence: TGTGCCAGCAGCCCGGACAGGCAGAATGAAAAACTGTTTTTT.

This clone has a single count. CDR3 region: CASSLPPQAYEQYF. The CDR3 nucleotides read TGTGCCAGCAGCTTGCCACCCCAAGCCTACGAGCAGTACTTC. The chain is built from TRBV5-5 and TRBJ2-7; D unresolved. The V end lost 1 base, the J end lost 2 bases, and 10 bases lay between the germline ends. Germline assignment: CDR1 SGHKS and CDR2 YYEKEE (reference sequence). The CDR3 has 14 residues.

This clone ranks as large. Other nucleotide sequences from this sample produce the same CDR3. This chain joins TRBV7-9 and TRBJ1-1, with D perhaps TRBD1 (5 bases). The CDR3 consists of 11 residues. Germline lookup yields CDR1 SEHNR and CDR2 FQNEAQ (reference sequence). V dropped 5 bases and J dropped 8 bases, with 9 bases sitting between them. In nucleotides, the CDR3 is TGTGCCAGCAGCAGGACATTAGAAGCTTTCTTT. Its translation is CASSRTLEAFF. Variable domain in full (rest from reference TRBV7-9 and TRBJ1-1): DTGVSQNPRHKITKRGQNVTFRCDPISEHNRLYWYRQTLGQGPEFLTYFQNEAQLEKSRLLSDRFSAERPKGSFSTLEIQRTEQGDSAMYLCASSRTLEAFFGQGTRLTVV.

The chain couples TRBV11-3 to TRBJ2-1; TRBD1 is a possible D gene (5 bases). Germline V CDR1 and CDR2: SGHNT, YENEEA. This CDR3 contains 13 residues. V was pared by 5 bases and J by 6 bases, with 11 bases between. CDR3 sequence reads: CASSPAGFNEQFF. For the CDR3, the DNA is TGTGCCAGCAGCCCCGCAGGGTTCAATGAGCAGTTCTTC. The complete variable domain, with remaining parts taken from reference TRBV11-3 and TRBJ2-1, reads EAGVVQSPRYKIIEKKQPVAFWCNPISGHNTLYWYLQNLGQGPELLIRYENEEAVDDSQLPKDRFSAERLKGVDSTLKIQPAELGDSAVYLCASSPAGFNEQFFGPGTRLTVL.